These T cell receptor beta chains were read from a single sample in a study of naive and memory T cell subsets. Each CDR3 protein is one row after TCRdb ran MiXCR on the UMI-ligation and nested PCR reads. The sample has 8,800 or so distinct CDR3 sequences, about 30% seen once. Sequenced material: CD8+ TEMRA cells from blood. Receptors originate from a human donor in good health. Each CDR3 is given with its conserved first and last residue. A D gene is named only where the DNA matches it firmly. Rows may omit the clone size; those that give it use once, few, many or a size class.

d_call clone_size j_call v_call cdr3_nt cdr3_aa
TRBD1 few TRBJ1-2 TRBV7-9 TGTGCCAGCAGCTTAGTACTCCCGACAGGGGAGGGTGGCTACACCTTC CASSLVLPTGEGGYTF
NA once TRBJ2-1 TRBV6-2/TRBV6-3 TGTGCCAGCAGCCAACTTAACAATGAGCAGTTCTTC CASSQLNNEQFF
NA NA TRBJ2-7 TRBV7-8 TGTGCCAGCAGCTTAGGCTGGTCGGGGGCCCTCTCCTACGAGCAGTACTTC CASSLGWSGALSYEQYF
NA NA TRBJ1-1 TRBV29-1 TGCAGCGTTGTTTCCGGAACTGAAGCTTTCTTT CSVVSGTEAFF
NA NA TRBJ2-5 TRBV13 TGTGCCAGCAGCTTCAGCCGGGAGACCCAGTACTTC CASSFSRETQYF
NA NA TRBJ2-3 TRBV9 TGTGCCAGCAGCGGAGACCACAGAGCCGGCCCAGATACGCAGTATTTT CASSGDHRAGPDTQYF
NA many TRBJ2-5 TRBV3-1 TGTGCCAGCAGCCAAGAACAACCGTTCTACAACCAAGAGACCCAGTACTTC CASSQEQPFYNQETQYF
NA NA TRBJ1-1 TRBV20-1 TGCAGTGCTAGAGAGGGGGGTGACACTGAAGCTTTCTTT CSAREGGDTEAFF
NA medium-sized TRBJ2-5 TRBV9 TGTGCCAGCAGCGGGCAACAGGGACTTGCGGGAGAGACCCAGTACTTC CASSGQQGLAGETQYF
TRBD2 few TRBJ2-3 TRBV29-1 TGCAGCCCAATCCGGGCTAGCGGTCTTTTCACAGATACGCAGTATTTT CSPIRASGLFTDTQYF
NA once TRBJ1-1 TRBV6-2/TRBV6-3 TGTGCCAGCAGTTATGGCTGGTGGGCGGGTGAAGCTTTCTTT CASSYGWWAGEAFF
NA once TRBJ2-2 TRBV20-1 TGCAGTGCCTTAAGGCCCACCGGGGAGCTGTTTTTT CSALRPTGELFF
NA NA TRBJ1-1 TRBV2 TGTGCCAGCAGTGAACGTCTGAACACTGAAGCTTTCTTT CASSERLNTEAFF
NA NA TRBJ1-1 TRBV6-1 TGTGCCAGCAGCAGGGACATTACTGAAGCTTTCTTT CASSRDITEAFF
NA few TRBJ1-5 TRBV21-1 TGTGCCAGCAGCAGATGGAACAGGGATAGCAATCAGCCCCAGCATTTT CASSRWNRDSNQPQHF
NA NA TRBJ2-7 TRBV4-2 TGTGCCAGCAGCCAAGACCCGGGACATTTCGAGCAGTACTTC CASSQDPGHFEQYF
NA NA TRBJ1-1 TRBV25-1 TGTGCCAGCAGTGAAGAGCCCAGTGGAGGGGACACTGAAGCTTTCTTT CASSEEPSGGDTEAFF
NA NA TRBJ2-3 TRBV20-1 TGCAGTGCCACGGTACGCGGGGGCACAGATACGCAGTATTTT CSATVRGGTDTQYF
TRBD1 few TRBJ1-1 TRBV11-3 TGTGCCAGCAGCGAAGACAGGGTTCGTGCTTTCTTT CASSEDRVRAFF
NA NA TRBJ2-3 TRBV5-1 TGCGCCAGCAGCTCGGGATCTTCGCCTGGGGATGATACGCAGTATTTT CASSSGSSPGDDTQYF
TRBD1 few TRBJ2-1 TRBV29-1 TGCAGCGTTGAAGACAGGGGGCTTAGAGATGAGCAGTTCTTC CSVEDRGLRDEQFF
TRBD1 NA TRBJ1-1 TRBV7-9 TGTGCCAGCAGCGTCGGACAGGGTGACACTGAAGCTTTCTTT CASSVGQGDTEAFF
NA NA TRBJ1-1 TRBV3-1 TGTGCCAGCAGCCAATTTAGTGCAATGAACACTGAAGCTTTCTTT CASSQFSAMNTEAFF
TRBD1 many TRBJ2-7 TRBV20-1 TGCAGTGCCGCGGGCGGCAGGGGGTCCTACGAGCAGTACTTC CSAAGGRGSYEQYF
NA NA TRBJ2-5 TRBV9 TGTGCCAGCAGCCCAGGGGTTCTGGAGACCCAGTACTTC CASSPGVLETQYF
NA NA TRBJ2-2 TRBV12-3/TRBV12-4 TGTGCCAGCAACCAAGGCGGGACCGGGGAGCTGTTTTTT CASNQGGTGELFF
TRBD2 NA TRBJ2-3 TRBV29-1 TGCAGCGTGGGGGTCCAGGGCGGGAGCTTAGATACGCAGTATTTT CSVGVQGGSLDTQYF
NA NA TRBJ1-6 TRBV28 TGTGCCAGCGGGGAGAGCTCCTATAATTCACCCCTCCACTTT CASGESSYNSPLHF
TRBD1 NA TRBJ1-5 TRBV6-2/TRBV6-3 TGTGCCAGCAGATGGGGACAGAATCAGCCCCAGCATTTT CASRWGQNQPQHF
NA NA TRBJ2-2 TRBV9 TGTGCCAGCAGCGTGCCTAAGGGGAACACCGGGGAGCTGTTTTTT CASSVPKGNTGELFF
TRBD1 NA TRBJ1-1 TRBV5-1 TGCGCCAGCAGGACAGGGGAGAGCACTGAAGCTTTCTTT CASRTGESTEAFF
NA NA TRBJ1-3 TRBV27 TGTGCCAGCAGTTTACAGGGCTCTGGAAACACCATATATTTT CASSLQGSGNTIYF
TRBD2 few TRBJ2-2 TRBV7-8 TGTGCCTGGAAAGAGGGCGGGGGGACATCCGCCGGGGAGCTGTTTTTT CAWKEGGGTSAGELFF
NA NA TRBJ1-1 TRBV18 TGTGCCAGCTCACCACCGGGCAACACTGAAGCTTTCTTT CASSPPGNTEAFF
NA NA TRBJ2-3 TRBV23-1 TGCGCCAGCAGTCAGAAGGAGGGGGGGAGCACAGATACGCAGTATTTT CASSQKEGGSTDTQYF
NA NA TRBJ2-5 TRBV28 TGTGCCAGCAGTCCTTACTACCAAGAGACCCAGTACTTC CASSPYYQETQYF
TRBD2 few TRBJ2-1 TRBV20-1 TGCAGTGCTAGATCATACCCAACAAGGACGGGAGGGCCGAACGAGCAGTTCTTC CSARSYPTRTGGPNEQFF
TRBD2 NA TRBJ2-1 TRBV12-3/TRBV12-4 TGTGCCAGCTCCCTGGGGACTAGCGGGAGCAATGAGCAGTTCTTC CASSLGTSGSNEQFF
TRBD2 NA TRBJ2-7 TRBV6-2/TRBV6-3 TGTGCCAGCAGTTGGGGAGGGGTATACGAGCAGTACTTC CASSWGGVYEQYF
TRBD2 few TRBJ2-1 TRBV20-1 TGCAGTGCTAAACAGCGGGGGGGGCTCAATGAGCAGTTCTTC CSAKQRGGLNEQFF
NA few TRBJ2-1 TRBV5-8 TGTGCCAGCAGCGGTAGGCCAGCGAACTCCTACAATGAGCAGTTCTTC CASSGRPANSYNEQFF
NA many TRBJ2-2 TRBV5-6 TGTGCCAGCAGCTACCCGGGACGAGAAGCCGGGGAGCTGTTTTTT CASSYPGREAGELFF
NA few TRBJ2-7 TRBV6-2/TRBV6-3 TGTGCCAGCAGTCCCGGACGGAGGAGCTCCTACGAGCAGTACTTC CASSPGRRSSYEQYF
TRBD2 NA TRBJ2-3 TRBV30 TGTGCCTGGTTTAGCGGGGGCACACATTTT CAWFSGGTHF
TRBD1 many TRBJ1-2 TRBV27 TGTGCCAGCAGACAGGGGGGCTATGGCTACACCTTC CASRQGGYGYTF
TRBD2 few TRBJ2-3 TRBV28 TGTGCCAGCAGTTACTCGGAATCCCCTAGCGGGGGTGGAACAGATACGCAGTATTTT CASSYSESPSGGGTDTQYF
NA NA TRBJ1-5 TRBV3-1 TGTGCCAGCAGCCATGCGGGGGATTGGCCCCAGCATTTT CASSHAGDWPQHF
NA few TRBJ2-7 TRBV4-3 TGCGCCAGCAGCCAGGAGGAGGGCCGTTTCTACGAGCAGTACTTC CASSQEEGRFYEQYF
TRBD1 NA TRBJ1-2 TRBV9 TGTGCCAGCAGCGGGACAGGAAACTACGTCGATGGCTACACCTTC CASSGTGNYVDGYTF
TRBD1 few TRBJ1-3 TRBV7-8 TGTGCCAGCAGCTTAGGGGCAGGGGGCGAGTTTATTGGAAACACCATATATTTT CASSLGAGGEFIGNTIYF
NA few TRBJ2-7 TRBV28 TGTGCCAGCAGTTGGGGTGGCCCCGGGACATTACACTACGAGCAGTACTTC CASSWGGPGTLHYEQYF
NA NA TRBJ1-1 TRBV28 TGTGCCAGCAGTGCGACAGGTCACGGGACTGAAGCTTTCTTT CASSATGHGTEAFF
TRBD1 many TRBJ1-1 TRBV7-8 TGTGCCAGCAGCTTAGGTGGAGGGGGCACGAATGAAGCTTTCTTT CASSLGGGGTNEAFF
TRBD2 few TRBJ2-3 TRBV4-2 TGTGCCAGCAGCCAAGATCGACTAGCGGCTTTCACAGATACGCAGTATTTT CASSQDRLAAFTDTQYF
NA NA TRBJ2-7 TRBV5-4 TGTGCCAGCAGCTTGATGGGCACCTACGAGCAGTACTTC CASSLMGTYEQYF
NA NA TRBJ2-7 TRBV16 TGTGCCAGCAGCGCGGATGGACGGCCCTACGAGCAGTACTTC CASSADGRPYEQYF
TRBD2 NA TRBJ2-7 TRBV12-3/TRBV12-4 TGTGCCAGCAGCCTCAGTAGCGGGGGGTGGCTCTACGAGCAGTACTTC CASSLSSGGWLYEQYF
NA many TRBJ1-1 TRBV6-2/TRBV6-3 TGTGCCAGCAGTTACGATGGGGACACTGAAGCTTTCTTT CASSYDGDTEAFF
NA NA TRBJ1-2 TRBV4-3 TGCGCCAGCAGCCAAGTCTACAGTTCTAACTATGGCTACACCTTC CASSQVYSSNYGYTF
NA NA TRBJ2-1 TRBV24-1 TGTGCCACCAGTCCCCGGACTGGCTCCTACAATGAGCAGTTCTTC CATSPRTGSYNEQFF